The T cell receptor (beta chain) described here comes from a study of siplizumab effects on memory and regulatory T cells. Points from the study as a whole: Siplizumab significantly decreased alloreactive sequences from unstimulated CD4+ memory cells. Assignment to unstimulated subsets succeeded for only a minor fraction of the alloreactive clones.

Profiling relied on immunoSEQ multiplex PCR, and the TCRdb table lists in-frame clones only, not all of them. In the table there are around 83,000 clones, just under 90% of which are singletons. Germline V lookup: CDR1 SSHAT, CDR2 FNYEAQ (reference sequence). This CDR3 region has 17 residues. About this clone itself: Its target is unknown. Sequence at one end of the junction differs from germline and may be a read error.

The sample taken for sequencing was CD4+ T cells sorted from blood. The chain recombines TRBV7-7 with TRBJ2-5; 12 nucleotides agree with TRBD1. The receptor was isolated from a human donor in good health. Here the CDR3 DNA reads TGTGCTAGCAGCTTAGCTGCGGGACAGGGGGCTTTAGAGACCCAGTACTTC. Translation gives CASSLAAGQGALETQYF.